One and the same sample provided the 30 T cell receptor beta chains below, sequenced in a study of T cell repertoires in cytomegalovirus infection. Each CDR3 protein gets one entry after TCRdb re-called the reads with MiXCR. The table has over 250,000 distinct CDR3 sequences, about 23% seen once. Sequencing input: PBMCs. These receptors were collected from a human donor in good health (CMV status not recorded). Some clones in this sample may be carry-over from other donors' samples.

V usage is TRBV7-6 and J usage is TRBJ2-1; possible D gene TRBD2, 5 bases. Trimming took off 2 bases at V and 10 bases at J, with 15 bases between the two ends. The CDR3 loop spans 14 amino acids. Germline values: CDR1 SGHVS, CDR2 FNYEAQ. Here the CDR3 DNA reads TGTGCCAGCAGCTTATCCGGACTTACCCCCGAGCAGTTCTTC. This codes for CASSLSGLTPEQFF.

The chain couples TRBV28 to TRBJ2-1; 10 bases are a match to TRBD1. The germline CDR1 and CDR2 sequences are MDHEN and SYDVKM. The V and J ends lost 4 bases and 4 bases, in that order; junction bases with no gene match: 7. This CDR3 has 16 amino acids. The CDR3: CASSSYGTGAYNEQFF. The CDR3 region has the DNA TGTGCCAGCAGTTCCTACGGGACAGGGGCGTACAATGAGCAGTTCTTC.

V gene TRBV29-1 combines with J gene TRBJ1-1; D gene ambiguous. The CDR3 has 12 amino acids. V lost 3 bases and J lost 5, with 10 bases in between. The germline V gene encodes CDR1 SQVTM and CDR2 ANQGSEA. This chain's CDR3 is CSVDFLQTEAFF. DNA of the CDR3: TGCAGCGTTGATTTTTTGCAAACTGAAGCTTTCTTT.

This clonotype has a count of ten or more. The chain uses TRBV7-2 and TRBJ2-5; 7 bases match TRBD1. CDR1 and CDR2 from the germline V gene are SGHTA and FQGNSA. The CDR3 consists of 14 residues. V lost 5 bases and J lost 2; bases outside the gene matches: 5. CDR3 protein: CASSRDSKQETQYF. For the CDR3, the DNA is TGTGCCAGCAGCCGGGACAGCAAACAAGAGACCCAGTACTTC.

This clonotype has just a few counts. The V gene is TRBV11-2, the J gene TRBJ2-7, with TRBD2 as a possible D gene (6 bases). V shed 5 bases and J shed 3 bases, with 20 bases lying between them. CDR1 and CDR2 (germline): SGHAT, FQNNGV. The CDR3 contains 16 residues. CDR3 sequence (DNA): TGTGCCAGCAGCCCCTTCGGAGGGAGTATTCGCTACGAGCAGTACTTC. Amino acid sequence: CASSPFGGSIRYEQYF. The full variable domain, in which reference TRBV11-2 and TRBJ2-7 provide the parts outside the CDR3, is EAGVAQSPRYKIIEKRQSVAFWCNPISGHATLYWYQQILGQGPKLLIQFQNNGVVDDSQLPKDRFSAERLKGVDSTLKIQPAKLEDSAVYLCASSPFGGSIRYEQYFGPGTRLTVT.

This clonotype was detected many times. V and J are TRBV12-3 or TRBV12-4 and TRBJ2-1; D unclear. This CDR3 has 12 amino acids. V was cut by 6 bases and J by 7 bases, with 10 bases left in between. CDR3 region: CASSLLFNEQFF. CDR3 DNA: TGTGCCAGCAGCCTACTTTTTAATGAGCAGTTCTTC.

As to this clonotype: Given a much more abundant clone one base away, this may be a read error. This chain connects TRBV7-2 to TRBJ2-1; D is uncertain. The end of the DNA fits TRBJ2-7 better, so the J call may be wrong. In germline, CDR1 is SGHTA, CDR2 FQGNSA. The CDR3 has 15 residues. This CDR3 is CASSLVMGSYNEQYF. The CDR3 DNA reads as TGTGCCAGCAGCTTAGTGATGGGCTCCTACAATGAGCAGTACTTC.

V is TRBV20-1 and J is TRBJ2-1, with D unresolved. The CDR3 covers 12 residues. In germline, CDR1 is DFQATT, CDR2 SNEGSKA (reference sequence). Trimming stripped 1 base from V and 8 bases from J, with 9 bases between. The CDR3 loop reads CSARGSRDEQFF. The CDR3 DNA follows: TGCAGTGCTAGAGGTAGTCGTGATGAGCAGTTCTTC.

This clonotype has only a few counts. V and J are TRBV28 and TRBJ2-7, with TRBD2 identical over 12 bases. The CDR3 length is 13 residues. Per germline, CDR1 MDHEN and CDR2 SYDVKM. The V gene end was trimmed by 7 bases and the J gene end by 7 bases; junction bases not matched to a gene: 5. In DNA form, the CDR3 reads TGTGCCAGCACTCCGGGACTAGCGGGTGAGCAGTACTTC. Its protein product is CASTPGLAGEQYF. Drawing the rest from reference TRBV28 and TRBJ2-7, the complete variable domain is DVKVTQSSRYLVKRTGEKVFLECVQDMDHENMFWYRQDPGLGLRLIYFSYDVKMKEKGDIPEGYSVSREKKERFSLILESASTNQTSMYLCASTPGLAGEQYFGPGTRLTVT.

The chain couples TRBV6-2 or TRBV6-3 to TRBJ2-7, with 10 bases aligning to TRBD2. The CDR3 is made up of 15 amino acids. The V gene end was trimmed by 5 bases and the J gene end by 6 bases; junction bases not matched to a gene: 10. Germline V gene data show CDR1 as MNHEY and CDR2 as SVGEGT. The CDR3 sequence is CASSRDLAGVAEQYF. In nucleotides, the CDR3 is TGTGCCAGCAGTAGGGACCTAGCGGGAGTCGCCGAGCAGTACTTC.

V and J are TRBV7-3 and TRBJ2-1, with D perhaps being TRBD1 or TRBD2 (5 bases each). CDR1 is SGHTA and CDR2 is FQGTGA in the germline V gene. V was cut by 4 bases and J by 7 bases, with 17 bases left in between. The length of the CDR3 is 15 residues. CDR3 sequence reads: CASSYEGYSGNEQFF. As DNA, the CDR3 is TGTGCCAGCAGCTACGAGGGGTACTCTGGGAATGAGCAGTTCTTC.

This clonotype has ten or more counts. V is TRBV7-2 and J is TRBJ2-5, with TRBD1 identical over 7 bases. The CDR3 totals 15 residues. Germline assignment: CDR1 SGHTA and CDR2 FQGNSA. The V segment lost 5 bases and the J segment 5 bases; nucleotides outside the gene matches: 11. The CDR3 nucleotides read TGTGCCAGCAGCAGCCGACAGGGAACCGGTGAGACCCAGTACTTC. Encoded protein: CASSSRQGTGETQYF.

This clonotype was picked up many times. The chain recombines TRBV7-2 with TRBJ1-4; 7 nucleotides match TRBD1. In germline, CDR1 is SGHTA, CDR2 FQGNSA. Trimming took 5 bases from V and 8 from J; bases not matched to a gene: 5. This CDR3 region has 13 residues. The CDR3 DNA sequence: TGTGCCAGCAGCCCCGGGACAGAAGAAAAACTGTTTTTT. As protein: CASSPGTEEKLFF.

This rearrangement joins TRBV7-9 to TRBJ2-7; perhaps TRBD2 as D (6 bases). The CDR3 covers 16 residues. Trimming stripped 5 bases from V and 0 bases from J, with 17 bases between. The germline CDR1 and CDR2 sequences are SEHNR and FQNEAQ (reference sequence). CDR3 region: CASSPRAGPYSYEQYF. The CDR3 nucleotides read TGTGCCAGCAGCCCAAGGGCGGGACCCTACTCCTACGAGCAGTACTTC. Together with reference TRBV7-9 and TRBJ2-7, the CDR3 gives the full variable domain: DTGVSQNPRHKITKRGQNVTFRCDPISEHNRLYWYRQTLGQGPEFLTYFQNEAQLEKSRLLSDRFSAERPKGSFSTLEIQRTEQGDSAMYLCASSPRAGPYSYEQYFGPGTRLTVT.

This clonotype was recorded a few times. The chain carries TRBV28 and TRBJ1-2; possible D gene TRBD1, 5 bases. CDR1 MDHEN and CDR2 SYDVKM come from the germline V gene. The CDR3 has 15 amino acids. V dropped 4 bases and J dropped 4 bases, with 16 bases sitting between them. CDR3 nucleotide sequence: TGTGCCAGCAGTTCCCCTTCCGGGACGGTCTATGGCTACACCTTC. Its protein product is CASSSPSGTVYGYTF.

In the case of this clonotype: Given the absence of the conserved phenylalanine or tryptophan at the CDR3 end, a read error is likely. CDR3 amino acids: CASRRTGVSTEAFL. In nucleotides, the CDR3 is TGTGCCAGCAGACGGACAGGGGTAAGCACTGAAGCTTTCCTT. The rearrangement links TRBV12-3 or TRBV12-4 to TRBJ1-1; TRBD1 matches 9 bases. The CDR3 is 14 amino acids. V lost 6 bases to trimming and J lost 4 bases; unmatched junction nucleotides: 6.

The rearrangement uses TRBV2 and TRBJ2-1, with 8 bases identical to TRBD1. Germline loops: CDR1 SNHLY, CDR2 FYNNEI. The CDR3 is 13 residues long. The J segment lost 10 bases and the V segment lost 6 bases, leaving 8 bases of the junction unmatched. CDR3 DNA: TGTGCCAGCAGGAGTGGACAGGGAGAGGAGCAGTTCTTC. Protein sequence: CASRSGQGEEQFF.

V is TRBV11-2 and J is TRBJ2-1; D perhaps matches TRBD1 (5 bases). V lost 6 bases and J 6 bases, leaving 12 bases between the germline ends. This CDR3 contains 13 residues. Per germline, CDR1 SGHAT and CDR2 FQNNGV. CDR3: CASRPSGINEQFF. CDR3 DNA: TGTGCCAGCAGACCTTCAGGGATCAATGAGCAGTTCTTC.

This clonotype was found a few times. The chain combines TRBV3-1 with TRBJ1-5; D remains ambiguous. Germline values: CDR1 LGHDT, CDR2 YNNKEL (reference sequence). Trimming removed 4 bases from V and 5 bases from J, with 15 bases in between. The CDR3 has 15 residues. CDR3 residues: CASSPLGGRDQPQHF. For the CDR3, the DNA is TGTGCCAGCAGCCCCCTTGGAGGGAGGGATCAGCCCCAGCATTTT.

This chain joins TRBV19 and TRBJ2-7; 7 bases fit TRBD1. The V gene end was trimmed by 5 bases and the J gene end by 2 bases; junction bases not matched to a gene: 9. CDR3 length equals 15 residues. Germline V gives CDR1 LNHDA, CDR2 SQIVND (reference sequence). The CDR3 region is CASSGARDSTYEQYF. CDR3 DNA: TGTGCCAGTAGTGGTGCCCGGGACAGCACCTACGAGCAGTACTTC.

This clonotype has a handful of counts. The genes are TRBV7-2 and TRBJ2-5; D remains ambiguous. Germline-derived CDR1 and CDR2 are SGHTA and FQGNSA. CDR3 length: 11 amino acids. Trimming removed 4 bases at V and 7 bases at J, with 7 bases between. Here the CDR3 reads CASSSLWTQYF. The CDR3 coding sequence is TGTGCCAGCAGCTCCCTTTGGACCCAGTACTTC. The full variable domain, rest sourced from reference TRBV7-2 and TRBJ2-5, is GAGVSQSPSNKVTEKGKDVELRCDPISGHTALYWYRQSLGQGLEFLIYFQGNSAPDKSGLPSDRFSAERTGGSVSTLTIQRTQQEDSAVYLCASSSLWTQYFGPGTRLLVL.

This clonotype has just a few counts. The chain uses TRBV28 and TRBJ1-4, with D possibly being TRBD1 (5 bases). Germline V lookup: CDR1 MDHEN, CDR2 SYDVKM. V lost 4 bases and J lost 5, with 17 bases in between. The CDR3 covers 16 residues. DNA for the CDR3: TGTGCCAGCAGTTCCCAAACCCTGGGACGGAATGAAAAACTGTTTTTT. This gives the protein CASSSQTLGRNEKLFF.

This chain uses TRBV7-3 with TRBJ2-3; weak D call: TRBD2 (5 bases). V dropped 5 bases and J dropped 8 bases, with 17 bases sitting between them. This CDR3 region has 14 residues. Germline lookup yields CDR1 SGHTA and CDR2 FQGTGA. The CDR3 DNA is TGTGCCAGCAGCCCCTCGGACTTTCCGGGTACGCAGTATTTT. It specifies CASSPSDFPGTQYF.

For the CDR3, the DNA is TGTGCCAGCAGTTTATACAGTTCCTACAATGAGCAGTTCTTC. Translating gives CASSLYSSYNEQFF. The chain recombines TRBV27 with TRBJ2-1; D unresolved. This CDR3 is 14 amino acids long. Germline CDR1 and CDR2: MNHEY and SMNVEV (reference sequence). The V and J ends lost 1 base and 1 base respectively, with 5 bases between them.

This sequence joins TRBV29-1 and TRBJ2-1; 9 positions match TRBD1. Per the germline V gene, CDR1 is SQVTM and CDR2 is ANQGSEA. V lost 7 bases to trimming and J lost 7 bases; unmatched junction nucleotides: 11. The CDR3 covers 14 residues. The DNA of the CDR3 is TGCAGCGACAAGGACAGGGGTATTTCTAATGAGCAGTTCTTC. It specifies CSDKDRGISNEQFF.

V usage is TRBV9 and J usage is TRBJ2-7; 12 nucleotides match TRBD1. CDR3 length: 15 amino acids. Germline V lookup: CDR1 SGDLS, CDR2 YYNGEE. V dropped 5 bases and J dropped 5; count of bases not matched to a gene: 8. CDR3 DNA: TGTGCCAGCAGTCTCTGGGGGACAGGGGGCGACGAGCAGTACTTC. Amino acid sequence: CASSLWGTGGDEQYF. The complete variable domain, with remaining parts taken from reference TRBV9 and TRBJ2-7, reads DSGVTQTPKHLITATGQRVTLRCSPRSGDLSVYWYQQSLDQGLQFLIQYYNGEERAKGNILERFSAQQFPDLHSELNLSSLELGDSALYFCASSLWGTGGDEQYFGPGTRLTVT.

This clonotype was recorded a few times. The chain employs TRBV7-2 and TRBJ1-1; possibly TRBD1 for D (6 bases). CDR1 and CDR2 (germline): SGHTA, FQGNSA. V lost 3 bases and J lost 2, with 10 bases in between. This CDR3 spans 14 amino acids. The CDR3 loop is CASSFWTVNTEAFF. CDR3 in DNA: TGTGCCAGCAGCTTCTGGACAGTCAACACTGAAGCTTTCTTT. The entire variable domain, with the rest obtained from reference TRBV7-2 and TRBJ1-1, is as follows: GAGVSQSPSNKVTEKGKDVELRCDPISGHTALYWYRQSLGQGLEFLIYFQGNSAPDKSGLPSDRFSAERTGGSVSTLTIQRTQQEDSAVYLCASSFWTVNTEAFFGQGTRLTVV.

V is TRBV5-1 and J is TRBJ2-1; possibly TRBD2 for D (5 bases). This CDR3 is built from 14 residues. Germline V lookup: CDR1 SGHRS, CDR2 YFSETQ. V was clipped by 5 bases and J by 7 bases, with 16 bases between them. This CDR3 reads CASSHGNEGNEQFF. CDR3 in DNA: TGCGCCAGCAGTCACGGGAACGAAGGGAATGAGCAGTTCTTC.

This clonotype was detected ten times or more. The chain has TRBV7-2 and TRBJ2-1; D ambiguous. Trimming removed 2 bases from V and 6 bases from J, with 11 bases in between. CDR3 length: 14 residues. CDR1 is SGHTA, CDR2 FQGNSA, per germline. As DNA, the CDR3 is TGTGCCAGCAGCTTATCGCTTATGAGCAATGAGCAGTTCTTC. Translation: CASSLSLMSNEQFF.

The rearrangement joins TRBV19 to TRBJ2-6; TRBD1 agrees at 7 bases. In germline, CDR1 is LNHDA, CDR2 SQIVND (reference sequence). The junction had 4 bases not matched to a gene; V was cut back by 7 bases and J by 4 bases. This CDR3 is 14 amino acids long. The CDR3: CASTQGSGANVLTF. For the CDR3, the DNA is TGTGCCAGTACACAGGGGTCCGGGGCCAACGTCCTGACTTTC.